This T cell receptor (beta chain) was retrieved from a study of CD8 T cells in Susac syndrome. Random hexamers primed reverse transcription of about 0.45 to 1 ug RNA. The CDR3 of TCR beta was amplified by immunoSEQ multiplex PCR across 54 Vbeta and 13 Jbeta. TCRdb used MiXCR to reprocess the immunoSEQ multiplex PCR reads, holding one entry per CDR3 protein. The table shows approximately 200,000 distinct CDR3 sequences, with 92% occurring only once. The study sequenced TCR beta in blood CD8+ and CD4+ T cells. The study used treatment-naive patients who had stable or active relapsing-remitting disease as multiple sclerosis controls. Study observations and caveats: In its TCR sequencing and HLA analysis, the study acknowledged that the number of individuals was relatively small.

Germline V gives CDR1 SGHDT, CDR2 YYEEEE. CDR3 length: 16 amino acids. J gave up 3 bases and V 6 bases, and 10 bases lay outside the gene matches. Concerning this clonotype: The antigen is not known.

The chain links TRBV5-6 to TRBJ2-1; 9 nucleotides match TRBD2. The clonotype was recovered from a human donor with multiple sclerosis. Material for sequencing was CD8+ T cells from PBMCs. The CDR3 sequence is CASTLPEREDYNEQFF. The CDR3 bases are TGTGCCAGCACCCTCCCCGAGCGGGAGGACTACAATGAGCAGTTCTTC.